This T cell receptor beta chain was captured in a study of patients and donors after allogeneic stem cell transplantation. TCRdb processed the RT-PCR reads anew with MiXCR; each CDR3 protein has one entry. The sample holds about 400,000 distinct CDR3 sequences, 16% seen once. This clonotype has a handful of counts. The CDR3 is 18 amino acids. V lost 2 bases to trimming and J lost 5 bases, with 21 bases between them. The germline V gene has CDR1 MNHEY and CDR2 SVGEGT. The receptor was isolated from a human donor who was either an allogeneic HSCT recipient or a stem cell or donor lymphocyte infusion donor (not recorded which). It is not recorded whose cells these are; they may come from a transplant donor. Material: blood, either unsorted or a sorted T cell fraction (not recorded which). The chain links TRBV6-2 or TRBV6-3 to TRBJ2-2; D is possibly TRBD1 (6 bases). Written as DNA, the CDR3 is TGTGCCAGCAGTTACGTCAGGCCCGGGCGAGGGGGTACCGGGGAGCTGTTTTTT. This sequence encodes CASSYVRPGRGGTGELFF.